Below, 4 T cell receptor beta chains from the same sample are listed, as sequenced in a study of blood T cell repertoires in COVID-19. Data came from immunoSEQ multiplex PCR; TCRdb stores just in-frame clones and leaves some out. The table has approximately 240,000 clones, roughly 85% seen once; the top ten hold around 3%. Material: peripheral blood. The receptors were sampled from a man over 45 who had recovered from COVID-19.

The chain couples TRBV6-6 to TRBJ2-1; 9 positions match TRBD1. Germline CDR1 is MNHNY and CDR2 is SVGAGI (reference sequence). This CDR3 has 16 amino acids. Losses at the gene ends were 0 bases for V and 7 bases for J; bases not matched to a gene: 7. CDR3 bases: TGTGCCAGCAGTTACTCTCCGACAGGGGGGATTAATGAGCAGTTCTTC. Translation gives CASSYSPTGGINEQFF.

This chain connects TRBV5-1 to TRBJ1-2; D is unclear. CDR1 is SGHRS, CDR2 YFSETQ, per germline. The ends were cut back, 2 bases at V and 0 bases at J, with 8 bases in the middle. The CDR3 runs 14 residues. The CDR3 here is CASSLQIPNYGYTF. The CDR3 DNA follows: TGCGCCAGCAGCTTACAGATTCCTAACTATGGCTACACCTTC.

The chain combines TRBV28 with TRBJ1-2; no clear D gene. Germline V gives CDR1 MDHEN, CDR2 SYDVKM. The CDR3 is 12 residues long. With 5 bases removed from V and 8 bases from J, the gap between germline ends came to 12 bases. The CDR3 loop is CASSPSLLGYTF. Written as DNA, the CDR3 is TGTGCCAGCAGTCCGTCCCTGTTAGGCTACACCTTC.

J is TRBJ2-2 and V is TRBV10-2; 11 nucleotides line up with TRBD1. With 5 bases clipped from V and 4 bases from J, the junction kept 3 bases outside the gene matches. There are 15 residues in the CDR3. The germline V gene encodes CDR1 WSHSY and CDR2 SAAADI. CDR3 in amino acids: CASSTGTGGTGELFF. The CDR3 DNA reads TGCGCCAGCAGTACTGGGACAGGGGGCACCGGGGAGCTGTTTTTT.